This T cell receptor (beta chain) was identified in a study of somatic mutations in cytotoxic T cells in rheumatoid arthritis. Overall study context: Including V beta1+ cells that were sequenced for TCRB, some T-cell populations stained with V beta antibodies were flow-sorted at nearly 100% purity.

V was pared by 5 bases and J by 0 bases, with 19 bases between. This CDR3 has 17 residues. From germline, CDR1 is GTSNPN and CDR2 SVGIG (reference sequence). Note on this clone: Its antigen is not known.

The study, taken as a whole, reports: Rheumatoid arthritis patients were compared with age-matched healthy controls, and their CD8+ T-cell clonality did not differ significantly. Increasing age coincided with elevated CD8+ clonality among rheumatoid arthritis patients, though not among healthy controls.

Sequenced by immunoSEQ multiplex PCR; TCRdb stores in-frame clones only, minus some. The data contain around 19,000 clones, about 82% of them singletons. Positive selection with magnetic beads achieved the isolation of CD4+ and CD8+ cells, followed by a flow cytometry check of purity. The clonotype comes from a woman between 50 and 59 years old in good health. The V gene is TRBV30, the J gene TRBJ1-4; a possible D gene is TRBD1 (5 bases). The sample taken for sequencing was CD8+ T cells sorted from blood. The CDR3 region is CAWLVTGTSTTNEKLFF. CDR3 DNA: TGTGCCTGGTTAGTCACCGGGACTTCTACAACTAATGAAAAACTGTTTTTT.